This TCR beta chain was retrieved from a study of cytomegalovirus exposure and HLA in healthy donors. Comments on this clone: No antigen is known for it.

The study, taken as a whole, reports: In presence/absence analyses, roughly uniform sequencing depth across donors was assumed. Segments of the TCR beta V type were, in most cases, productive about 87% or about 30% of the time in an earlier analysis.

V lost 1 base and J 8 bases, leaving 9 bases between the germline ends. Germline loops: CDR1 LNHDA, CDR2 SQIVND (reference sequence). This CDR3 comprises 13 residues. PCR was performed using 60 Vbeta and 13 Jbeta primers. The method was immunoSEQ multiplex PCR; TCRdb's version includes in-frame clones alone and lacks a portion of them. The sample has about 240,000 clones, about 86% seen once; the top ten hold approximately 8.4%. This chain connects TRBV19 to TRBJ2-1; the D gene is possibly TRBD1 (5 bases). The sample comprised PBMCs. The source is an older woman in good health and CMV-seropositive. In DNA form, the CDR3 reads TGTGCCAGTAGTATAGTCCAGGGTCATGAGCAGTTCTTC. This codes for CASSIVQGHEQFF.